One T cell receptor beta chain is described in this entry. These data are taken from a study of blood T cell repertoires in COVID-19. Sequencing used immunoSEQ multiplex PCR; TCRdb keeps in-frame clones, though not all of them. Counted here are nearly 200,000 clones, about 80% occurring once; the ten biggest clones make up 6.5% to 9.5%. The V gene's germline CDR1 is SNHLY and CDR2 FYNNEI. The CDR3 length is 12 residues. V gave up 7 bases and J gave up 6 bases, with 12 bases separating them. The chain combines TRBV2 with TRBJ1-1; tentative D call: TRBD1 (5 bases). Sample: PBMCs or T cells enriched from blood (not recorded which). The receptor was isolated from a middle-aged man who had recovered from COVID-19. CDR3 in amino acids: CASTGAGAEAFF. Written as DNA, the CDR3 is TGTGCCAGCACCGGAGCGGGGGCTGAAGCTTTCTTT.